The 32 T cell receptor beta chains in this list originate from one sample, sequenced in a study of OX40 agonist ivuxolimab in advanced cancers. Sequencing used immunoSEQ multiplex PCR; TCRdb keeps in-frame clones, though not all of them. This repertoire shows around 50,000 clones, 88% found once; its top ten account for less than 8%. Sample: CD4+ or CD8+ T cells sorted from blood, taken in a trial of the OX40 agonist ivuxolimab. The source of these receptors is an adult with an advanced solid tumor such as melanoma, head and neck, liver or kidney cancer.

As regards this clone: The sample carries other DNA sequences with the same CDR3. The V and J genes are TRBV18 and TRBJ1-1; no definite D call. The CDR3 totals 13 residues. V was cut by 3 bases and J by 0 bases, with 5 bases left in between. Per the germline V gene, CDR1 is KGHSH and CDR2 is LQKENI. In DNA, the CDR3 is TGTGCCAGCTCACCGGGAATGAACACTGAAGCTTTCTTT. Translated: CASSPGMNTEAFF.

V is TRBV6-5 and J is TRBJ2-1; TRBD1 aligns across 8 bases. The germline V gene encodes CDR1 MNHEY and CDR2 SVGAGI. The CDR3 sequence is 14 residues long. Germline trimming cut 5 bases from V and 6 bases from J; bases unmatched to any gene: 6. The CDR3 region has the DNA TGTGCCAGCAGTACAGGGGGGCGCCTCAATGAGCAGTTCTTC. It yields the protein CASSTGGRLNEQFF.

This CDR3 reads CASSPGGNTEAFF. The CDR3 region has the DNA TGTGCCAGCAGCCCGGGGGGAAACACTGAAGCTTTCTTT. The V and J genes are TRBV7-3 and TRBJ1-1; a possible D gene is TRBD1 (5 bases). The CDR3 spans 13 residues. V was pared by 5 bases and J by 2 bases, with 9 bases between. CDR1 SGHTA and CDR2 FQGTGA come from the germline V gene.

The DNA for the CDR3 is TGTGCCAGCAGCTTACGCTCTGGAGGAGGGCTCTTGAACACTGAAGCTTTCTTT. This codes for CASSLRSGGGLLNTEAFF. The chain joins TRBV11-2 to TRBJ1-1; D remains unclear. Germline V gene sequence: CDR1 SGHAT, CDR2 FQNNGV. The CDR3 contains 18 residues. V shed 2 bases and J shed 0 bases, with 19 bases lying between them.

J is TRBJ2-4 and V is TRBV28; D possibly uses TRBD1 or TRBD2 (5 bases each). The CDR3 sequence is 13 residues long. The V gene lost 11 bases and the J gene lost 1 base, with 12 bases spanning the gap. Germline CDR1 reads MDHEN; CDR2 reads SYDVKM. The CDR3: CAGGSVAKNIQYF. The CDR3 DNA sequence: TGTGCCGGGGGATCGGTGGCCAAAAACATTCAGTACTTC. Combining the CDR3 with reference TRBV28 and TRBJ2-4 gives the whole variable domain DVKVTQSSRYLVKRTGEKVFLECVQDMDHENMFWYRQDPGLGLRLIYFSYDVKMKEKGDIPEGYSVSREKKERFSLILESASTNQTSMYLCAGGSVAKNIQYFGAGTRLSVL.

The chain uses TRBV7-9 and TRBJ2-3; D may be TRBD2 (5 bases). The CDR3 is 18 amino acids. V lost 2 bases, J lost 2 bases, and 20 bases lay in between. CDR1 SEHNR and CDR2 FQNEAQ come from the germline V gene (reference sequence). The CDR3 coding sequence is TGTGCCAGCAGCTTAAGACACAGCGGACTTCCTACCACAGATACGCAGTATTTT. This encodes CASSLRHSGLPTTDTQYF.

V gene TRBV21-1 combines with J gene TRBJ1-1; whether TRBD1, the table's D call, matches the DNA was not checked. TRBV21-1 is marked as a pseudogene. This CDR3 region has 14 residues. The chain's CDR3 is CASSKDRRNTEAFF. The CDR3 nucleotides read TGTGCCAGCAGCAAAGACAGGAGGAACACTGAAGCTTTCTTT.

The chain couples TRBV27 to TRBJ1-1; no definite D call. CDR1 MNHEY and CDR2 SMNVEV come from the germline V gene (reference sequence). V was pared by 8 bases and J by 10 bases, with 17 bases between. The CDR3 covers 12 residues. The CDR3 DNA reads as TGTGCCAGCCGCACCCAAACATCGGCAGCTTTCTTT. Protein: CASRTQTSAAFF.

The chain uses TRBV5-1 and TRBJ1-4; D gene uncertain. There are 14 residues in the CDR3. Trimming stripped 3 bases from V and 0 bases from J, with 6 bases between. CDR1 SGHRS and CDR2 YFSETQ come from the germline V gene. The CDR3 sequence: CASSYSSTNEKLFF. CDR3 nucleotides: TGCGCCAGCAGCTATAGCTCAACTAATGAAAAACTGTTTTTT.

The V and J genes are TRBV4-1 and TRBJ2-2; 8 bases are shared with TRBD2. Germline V gene lookup returns CDR1 MGHRA and CDR2 YSYEKL. CDR3 length equals 16 residues. V shed 4 bases, J shed 6 bases, and the junction held 10 bases outside the gene matches. CDR3 sequence: CASSPRGGTSAGELFF. DNA of the CDR3: TGCGCCAGCAGCCCAAGGGGGGGGACTAGTGCCGGGGAGCTGTTTTTT.

The genes are TRBV29-1 and TRBJ1-3; tentative D call: TRBD1 (6 bases). V was trimmed by 8 bases and J by 5 bases, leaving 19 bases between them. The CDR3 consists of 14 residues. In germline, CDR1 is SQVTM, CDR2 ANQGSEA. Here the CDR3 DNA reads TGCAGCTTCCAGACCGTGCAGGGGCGAAACACCATATATTTT. Protein product: CSFQTVQGRNTIYF.

V usage is TRBV11-2 and J usage is TRBJ2-2; D is perhaps TRBD1 or TRBD2 (5 bases each). CDR1 SGHAT and CDR2 FQNNGV come from the germline V gene. The CDR3 loop spans 12 amino acids. The V end lost 4 bases, the J end lost 6 bases, and 6 bases lay between the germline ends. In DNA form, the CDR3 reads TGTGCCAGCAGCTGGGACGCCGGGGAGCTGTTTTTT. Amino acid sequence: CASSWDAGELFF.

The rearrangement links TRBV6-1 to TRBJ1-1; possibly TRBD1 for D (6 bases). The CDR3 is 13 residues long. Germline V gene data show CDR1 as MNHNS and CDR2 as SASEGT. V lost 8 bases, J lost 11 bases, and 21 bases lay in between. CDR3 amino acids: CASAYPGVWRAFF. The CDR3 DNA sequence: TGTGCCAGCGCCTACCCAGGGGTGTGGAGGGCTTTCTTT.

The chain carries TRBV27 and TRBJ2-7; tentatively, D is TRBD2 (6 bases). Germline V gene lookup returns CDR1 MNHEY and CDR2 SMNVEV (reference sequence). The length of the CDR3 is 13 residues. The V end was cut by 6 bases, the J end by 3 bases, with 12 bases between. In DNA form, the CDR3 reads TGTGCCAGCAGCTCGGCGGGAAGCTACGAGCAGTACTTC. As protein: CASSSAGSYEQYF.

V usage is TRBV5-1 and J usage is TRBJ2-7, with D perhaps TRBD1 (6 bases). The CDR3 is 15 residues long. Germline assignment: CDR1 SGHRS and CDR2 YFSETQ. V was trimmed by 0 bases and J by 0 bases, leaving 10 bases between them. Here the CDR3 reads CASSLVVGGSYEQYF. As DNA, the CDR3 is TGCGCCAGCAGCTTGGTGGTAGGGGGCTCCTACGAGCAGTACTTC.

A single count supports this clone. J is TRBJ2-7 and V is TRBV6-5, with TRBD1 matching 9 bases. V lost 1 base to trimming and J lost 5 bases; unmatched junction nucleotides: 9. The germline CDR1 and CDR2 sequences are MNHEY and SVGAGI. This CDR3 region has 16 residues. Written as DNA, the CDR3 is TGTGCCAGCAGTTACTTCTCAGGGGGACAGGGCAACGAGCAGTACTTC. This translates into CASSYFSGGQGNEQYF.

The rearrangement links TRBV2 to TRBJ1-2, with D possibly matching TRBD1 (5 bases). The V gene lost 4 bases and the J gene lost 0 bases, with 12 bases spanning the gap. Per the germline V gene, CDR1 is SNHLY and CDR2 is FYNNEI. The CDR3 runs 15 residues. CDR3 loop: CASSVFRQSNYGYTF. As DNA, the CDR3 is TGTGCCAGCAGTGTTTTCCGACAGTCTAACTATGGCTACACCTTC.

This chain links TRBV27 with TRBJ2-2; 7 bases line up with TRBD2. The CDR3 length is 14 residues. Per the germline V gene, CDR1 is MNHEY and CDR2 is SMNVEV (reference sequence). V lost 3 bases, J lost 5 bases, and 3 bases stayed unmatched. In DNA form, the CDR3 reads TGTGCCAGCAGTTTTTTCGGGAGGACCGGGGAGCTGTTTTTT. This codes for CASSFFGRTGELFF.

The V gene is TRBV28, the J gene TRBJ2-2, with a weak D call TRBD2 (5 bases). The germline CDR1 and CDR2 sequences are MDHEN and SYDVKM. There are 13 residues in the CDR3. Trimming took 5 bases from V and 5 from J, leaving 9 bases between them. This CDR3 reads CASSRRGTGELFF. The DNA of the CDR3 is TGTGCCAGCAGTCGACGAGGGACCGGGGAGCTGTTTTTT.

DNA for the CDR3: TGTGCCAGCAGCTACGTTAGCGGGAGGGGCACAGATACGCAGTATTTT. This encodes CASSYVSGRGTDTQYF. The chain is built from TRBV7-2 and TRBJ2-3; TRBD2 aligns across 11 bases. CDR1 is SGHTA and CDR2 is FQGNSA in the germline V gene. Trimming at V came to 4 bases and at J to 1 base, leaving 4 bases not matched to a gene. The CDR3 is 16 residues long. The entire variable domain, with the rest obtained from reference TRBV7-2 and TRBJ2-3, is as follows: GAGVSQSPSNKVTEKGKDVELRCDPISGHTALYWYRQSLGQGLEFLIYFQGNSAPDKSGLPSDRFSAERTGGSVSTLTIQRTQQEDSAVYLCASSYVSGRGTDTQYFGPGTRLTVL.

The V and J genes are TRBV19 and TRBJ1-3; 7 bases align to TRBD1. V lost 6 bases, J lost 2 bases, and 4 bases stayed unmatched. Germline V CDR1 and CDR2: LNHDA, SQIVND (reference sequence). CDR3 length equals 14 residues. In nucleotides, the CDR3 is TGTGCCAGTAGATCGGACAGGACTGGAAACACCATATATTTT. It specifies CASRSDRTGNTIYF.

This clone was found once. The chain couples TRBV6-6 to TRBJ1-2; 8 bases map to TRBD1. CDR3 length equals 16 residues. The germline gives CDR1 MNHNY, CDR2 SVGAGI (reference sequence). V lost 5 bases to trimming and J lost 4 bases; unmatched junction nucleotides: 12. The chain's CDR3 is CASSPSDRDGSYGYTF. CDR3 nucleotide sequence: TGTGCCAGCAGTCCGTCGGACAGGGATGGGAGCTATGGCTACACCTTC.

The chain uses TRBV19 and TRBJ1-5; D is undetermined. The CDR3 is 17 residues long. Germline CDR1 reads LNHDA; CDR2 reads SQIVND (reference sequence). Trimming removed 5 bases from V and 3 bases from J, with 20 bases in between. The CDR3 spells CASSSPRGDANNQPQHF. The DNA of the CDR3 is TGTGCCAGTAGTTCTCCGCGGGGAGACGCTAACAATCAGCCCCAGCATTTT. Complete variable domain (other parts from reference TRBV19 and TRBJ1-5): DGGITQSPKYLFRKEGQNVTLSCEQNLNHDAMYWYRQDPGQGLRLIYYSQIVNDFQKGDIAEGYSVSREKKESFPLTVTSAQKNPTAFYLCASSSPRGDANNQPQHFGDGTRLSIL.

The rearrangement uses TRBV4-3 and TRBJ2-6, with D uncertain. The CDR3 consists of 16 residues. Germline-derived CDR1 and CDR2 are LGHNA and YSLEER. Between the trimmed V and J ends, which lost 1 base and 0 bases, there was a span of 7 bases. DNA of the CDR3: TGCGCCAGCAGCCAAGGACCGAGCTCTGGGGCCAACGTCCTGACTTTC. It is translated as CASSQGPSSGANVLTF.

V usage is TRBV6-6 and J usage is TRBJ1-4; D call uncertain. The CDR3 spans 12 residues. Germline assignment: CDR1 MNHNY and CDR2 SVGAGI (reference sequence). V was clipped by 6 bases and J by 13 bases, with 15 bases between them. Written as DNA, the CDR3 is TGTGCCAGCAGGTCCAGTGGCCCAGGACTGTTTTTT. Its translation: CASRSSGPGLFF.

The count of this clone is one. The chain links TRBV25-1 to TRBJ1-3; a weak D match, TRBD1 (5 bases). From germline, CDR1 is MGHDK and CDR2 SYGVNS. The CDR3 has 16 amino acids. Trimming pared 2 bases from V and 4 bases from J, leaving 15 bases between. The CDR3 loop is CASSEAGRRTGNTIYF. CDR3 in DNA: TGTGCCAGCAGTGAAGCGGGGCGGCGAACCGGAAACACCATATATTTT. The entire variable domain, with the rest obtained from reference TRBV25-1 and TRBJ1-3, is as follows: EADIYQTPRYLVIGTGKKITLECSQTMGHDKMYWYQQDPGMELHLIHYSYGVNSTEKGDLSSESTVSRIRTEHFPLTLESARPSHTSQYLCASSEAGRRTGNTIYFGEGSWLTVV.

The chain links TRBV14 to TRBJ1-1; D gene unclear. Trimming stripped 0 bases from V and 1 base from J, with 12 bases between. The CDR3 runs 16 residues. Per germline, CDR1 SGHDN and CDR2 FVKESK. The DNA for the CDR3 is TGTGCCAGCAGCCAAGATGTTTGGGCACCGAACACTGAAGCTTTCTTT. Translated, it gives CASSQDVWAPNTEAFF. Drawing the rest from reference TRBV14 and TRBJ1-1, the complete variable domain is EAGVTQFPSHSVIEKGQTVTLRCDPISGHDNLYWYRRVMGKEIKFLLHFVKESKQDESGMPNNRFLAERTGGTYSTLKVQPAELEDSGVYFCASSQDVWAPNTEAFFGQGTRLTVV.

The rearrangement links TRBV5-1 to TRBJ1-1, with 7 bases lining up with TRBD1. The V segment lost 4 bases and the J segment 7 bases; nucleotides outside the gene matches: 13. This CDR3 has 15 residues. CDR1 is SGHRS, CDR2 YFSETQ, per germline. The CDR3 spells CASSLTGRGAGEAFF. The CDR3 DNA sequence: TGCGCCAGCAGCCTGACAGGGCGAGGGGCAGGTGAAGCTTTCTTT.

The genes are TRBV1 and TRBJ2-2. TRBV1 is shown as a pseudogene. The CDR3 has 14 residues. This CDR3 reads CTSSRMDGYGELFF. In nucleotides, the CDR3 is TGCACCAGCAGCCGTATGGATGGGTACGGGGAGCTGTTTTTT.

V is TRBV9 and J is TRBJ2-7, with 8 bases that match TRBD2. The CDR3 contains 15 residues. After removal of 0 bases from V and 1 base from J, the junction contained 3 bases not matched to a gene. Germline values: CDR1 SGDLS, CDR2 YYNGEE. For the CDR3, the DNA is TGTGCCAGCAGCGTAGGGAGCGGGAGTTCCTACGAGCAGTACTTC. Amino acids: CASSVGSGSSYEQYF.

This chain links TRBV13 with TRBJ1-2; a possible D gene is TRBD1 (5 bases). Germline CDR1 PRHDT, CDR2 FYEKMQ (reference sequence). V was cut by 5 bases and J by 4 bases, with 17 bases left in between. The CDR3 consists of 15 residues. The CDR3 region is CASSLYGALSYGYTF. The CDR3, as DNA: TGTGCCAGCAGCCTATACGGGGCCCTCTCCTATGGCTACACCTTC.

Only one count was recorded for this clone. The chain carries TRBV27 and TRBJ1-2; D is undetermined. V lost 2 bases, J lost 8 bases, and 12 bases lay in between. Per the germline V gene, CDR1 is MNHEY and CDR2 is SMNVEV (reference sequence). This CDR3 region has 13 residues. The CDR3 nucleotides read TGTGCCAGCAGTTTAGATTCAGGTTTAGGCTACACCTTC. Residues: CASSLDSGLGYTF.